Below, one T cell receptor (beta chain) is given with its context. The target antigen is unknown. TCRdb recomputed calls from the RT-PCR reads with MiXCR, one row per CDR3 protein. This table holds roughly 500,000 distinct CDR3 sequences, 16% found once. The data belong to a study of response to subunit inactivated influenza vaccine. General study findings and limits: T cells newly recruited by each seasonal influenza vaccination are few, the authors suggested.

Germline V CDR1 and CDR2: MGHDK, SYGVNS. With 5 bases removed from V and 4 bases from J, the gap between germline ends came to 14 bases. The CDR3 runs to 14 residues. The receptor's source is a man aged 45 to 70 who received an inactivated influenza vaccine. The sample in question was CD4+ T cells sorted from PBMCs, obtained 23 to 25 months after vaccination. The V and J genes are TRBV25-1 and TRBJ1-2; D gene uncertain. DNA for the CDR3: TGTGCCAGCAGTAAGGATGCCCTGGGCTATGGCTACACCTTC. This gives the protein CASSKDALGYGYTF.